This T cell receptor (beta chain) was sequenced for a study of T cells after yellow fever vaccination. In the study overall: Preparation used SMART-Seq v4 Ultra Low Input for the low-cell-number fractions. Study-level results: The booster saw the reappearance of most primary-vaccination clones (roughly 97% CD4, about 88% CD8). Highly abundant clonotypes carried over from the bulk population could end up in FACS-sorted repertoires as contaminants.

J was trimmed by 5 bases and V by 0 bases; bases with no gene match: 5. The CDR3 length is 15 residues. Per the germline V gene, CDR1 is SGHVS and CDR2 is FNYEAQ. TCR cDNA, made by 5'RACE template switching, carried an added universal primer site and UMIs. TCRdb reanalysed the 5' RACE reads using MiXCR and keeps one entry per CDR3 protein. Among some 420,000 distinct CDR3 sequences, around 20% were seen once, and the ten largest hold around 17%. A few counts support this clonotype. Its antigen remains unidentified. The chain uses TRBV7-6 and TRBJ2-3; 7 bases are a match to TRBD2. The sequenced sample was PBMCs, obtained before the yellow fever booster vaccination. This TCR came from a man between 18 and 35 years old who received the YFV17D yellow fever vaccine. The CDR3 nucleotides read TGTGCCAGCAGCTTAGCCCTAGCGGAGGGAGATACGCAGTATTTT. Residues: CASSLALAEGDTQYF.